This T cell receptor beta chain was captured in a study of control samples from healthy donors and cancer patients. The data were produced by immunoSEQ multiplex PCR, yet TCRdb's version contains in-frame clones alone and is incomplete. The sample consists of fewer than 200,000 clones, 88% of them appearing once. Source material: blood. This TCR derives from a woman between 25 and 40 years old in good health.

In DNA, the CDR3 is TGCGCCAGCAGCTTGGGGGACAGGGGACGGTATCAGACTAATGAAAAACTGTTTTTT. Its protein is CASSLGDRGRYQTNEKLFF. The chain links TRBV5-1 to TRBJ1-4, with 10 nucleotides matching TRBD1. The trim removed 0 bases at V and 2 bases at J, leaving 10 bases unmatched. CDR3 length: 19 residues. The germline CDR1 and CDR2 sequences are SGHRS and YFSETQ.